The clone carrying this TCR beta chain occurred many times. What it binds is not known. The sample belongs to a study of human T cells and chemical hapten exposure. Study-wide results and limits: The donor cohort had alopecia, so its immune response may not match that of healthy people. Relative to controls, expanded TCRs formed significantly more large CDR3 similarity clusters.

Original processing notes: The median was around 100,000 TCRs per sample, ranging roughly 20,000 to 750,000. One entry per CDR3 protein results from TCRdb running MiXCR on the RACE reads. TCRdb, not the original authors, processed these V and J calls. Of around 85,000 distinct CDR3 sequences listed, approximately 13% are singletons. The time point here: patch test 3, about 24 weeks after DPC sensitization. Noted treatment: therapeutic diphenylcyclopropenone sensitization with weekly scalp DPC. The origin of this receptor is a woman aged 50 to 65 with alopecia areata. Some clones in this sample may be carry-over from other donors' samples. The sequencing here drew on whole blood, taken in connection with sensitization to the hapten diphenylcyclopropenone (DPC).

The CDR3 coding sequence is TGTGCCAGCAGCGGAACGGGTCAAGAGACCCAGTACTTC. Residues: CASSGTGQETQYF. The chain is built from TRBV2 and TRBJ2-5; D gene unclear. V lost 6 bases and J lost 2, with 10 bases in between. CDR3 length equals 13 residues. The V gene's germline CDR1 is SNHLY and CDR2 FYNNEI.